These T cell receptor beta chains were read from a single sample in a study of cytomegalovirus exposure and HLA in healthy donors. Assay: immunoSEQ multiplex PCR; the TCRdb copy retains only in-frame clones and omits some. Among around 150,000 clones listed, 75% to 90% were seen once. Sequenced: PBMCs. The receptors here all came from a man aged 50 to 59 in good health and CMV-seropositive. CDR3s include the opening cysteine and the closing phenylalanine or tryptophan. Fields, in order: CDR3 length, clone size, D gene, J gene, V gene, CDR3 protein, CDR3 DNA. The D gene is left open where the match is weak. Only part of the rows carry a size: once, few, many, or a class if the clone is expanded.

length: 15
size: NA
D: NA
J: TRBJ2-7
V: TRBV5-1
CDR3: CASSLGQGASYEQYF
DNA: TGCGCCAGCAGCTTGGGGCAGGGCGCCTCCTACGAGCAGTACTTC

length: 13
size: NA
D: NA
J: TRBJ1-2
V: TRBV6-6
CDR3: CASIPREGSGYTF
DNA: TGTGCCAGCATTCCCAGGGAGGGTTCTGGCTACACCTTC

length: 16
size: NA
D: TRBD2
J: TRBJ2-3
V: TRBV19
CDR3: CASSIGGLAATDTQYF
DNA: TGTGCCAGTAGTATTGGGGGACTAGCGGCCACAGATACGCAGTATTTT

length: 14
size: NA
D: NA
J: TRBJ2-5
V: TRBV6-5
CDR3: CASTQTGGRETQYF
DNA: TGTGCCAGCACCCAGACGGGGGGCCGGGAGACCCAGTACTTC

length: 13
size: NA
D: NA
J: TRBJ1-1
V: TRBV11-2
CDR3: CASSQRLNTEAFF
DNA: TGTGCCAGCAGCCAGAGGCTGAACACTGAAGCTTTCTTT

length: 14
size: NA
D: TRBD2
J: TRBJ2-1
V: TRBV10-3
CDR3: CAISSTSGYNEQFF
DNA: TGTGCCATCAGTTCGACTAGCGGCTACAATGAGCAGTTCTTC

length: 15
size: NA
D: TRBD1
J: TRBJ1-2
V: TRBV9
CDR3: CASSVLSGGNYGYTF
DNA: TGTGCCAGCAGCGTATTGTCAGGGGGGAACTATGGCTACACCTTC

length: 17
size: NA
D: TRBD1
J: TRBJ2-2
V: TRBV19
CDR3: CASSSRRPGQGAGELFF
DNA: TGTGCCAGTAGTAGTCGGAGGCCGGGACAGGGGGCCGGGGAGCTGTTTTTT

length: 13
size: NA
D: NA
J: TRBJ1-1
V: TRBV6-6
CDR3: CASSFTQDRKAFF
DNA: TGTGCCAGCAGTTTTACCCAGGACAGAAAAGCTTTCTTT

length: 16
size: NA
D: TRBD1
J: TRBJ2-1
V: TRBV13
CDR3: CASSPRTGIRYNEQFF
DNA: TGTGCCAGCAGCCCACGGACAGGGATCCGCTACAATGAGCAGTTCTTC

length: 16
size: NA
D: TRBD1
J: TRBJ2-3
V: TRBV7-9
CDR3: CASSPQGRVGTDTQYF
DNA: TGTGCCAGCAGTCCACAGGGGAGAGTGGGAACAGATACGCAGTATTTT

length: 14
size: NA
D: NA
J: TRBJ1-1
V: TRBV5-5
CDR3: CASSLVAVNTEAFF
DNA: TGTGCCAGCAGCTTGGTGGCGGTTAACACTGAAGCTTTCTTT

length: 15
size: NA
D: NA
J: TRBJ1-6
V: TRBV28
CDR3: CASRAQGGYNSPLHF
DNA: TGTGCCAGCAGGGCACAGGGAGGGTATAATTCACCCCTCCACTTT

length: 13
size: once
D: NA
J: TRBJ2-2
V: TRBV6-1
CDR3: CASIRENTGELFF
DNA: TGTGCCAGCATACGGGAGAACACCGGGGAGCTGTTTTTT

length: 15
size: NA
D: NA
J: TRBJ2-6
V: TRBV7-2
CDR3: CASSLAGSGANVLTF
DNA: TGTGCCAGCAGCTTGGCGGGTTCTGGGGCCAACGTCCTGACTTTC

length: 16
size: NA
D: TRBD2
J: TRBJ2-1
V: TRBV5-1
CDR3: CASSLGTSGRVGEQFF
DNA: TGCGCCAGCAGCTTGGGGACTAGCGGGAGGGTAGGCGAGCAGTTCTTC

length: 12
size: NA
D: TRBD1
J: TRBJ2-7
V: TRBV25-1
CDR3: CAKWTGDYEQYF
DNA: TGTGCCAAATGGACAGGGGATTACGAGCAGTACTTC